This T cell receptor beta chain was recorded in a study of T cell responses to AZD1222 COVID-19 vaccine. Germline V gene sequence: CDR1 SGHRS, CDR2 YFSETQ. The J segment lost 3 bases and the V segment lost 0 bases, leaving 6 bases of the junction unmatched. This CDR3 has 15 amino acids. Here immunoSEQ multiplex PCR was the method, and the copy in TCRdb shows in-frame clones only, minus some. The data contain about 99,000 clones, about 94% of them seen just once; the ten biggest clones take up less than 6.5%. The input for sequencing was peripheral blood, taken on day 0 of AZD1222 vaccination. The receptor was isolated from an adult in good health. This rearrangement joins TRBV5-1 to TRBJ2-7; 7 nucleotides match TRBD1. CDR3 nucleotide sequence: TGCGCCAGCAGCTTGGCCGCTGGACAGGACTACGAGCAGTACTTC. Translated: CASSLAAGQDYEQYF.